The 12 T cell receptor beta chains below all came from one sample that was sequenced in a study of cytomegalovirus exposure and HLA in healthy donors. PCR involved 60 Vbeta and 13 Jbeta primers. Only in-frame clones appear in the TCRdb table, and some are missing; sequencing was by immunoSEQ multiplex PCR. Of about 150,000 clones listed, 76% are singletons. Sequencing input: PBMCs. These receptors all stem from a middle-aged woman in good health and CMV-seronegative.

This clone showed up just a few times. The rearrangement uses TRBV5-6 and TRBJ1-1; D gene ambiguous. Trimming removed 1 base at V and 7 bases at J, with 11 bases between. CDR3 length equals 13 residues. Germline V gives CDR1 SGHDT, CDR2 YYEEEE. CDR3 region: CASSLKGGGEAFF. CDR3 DNA sequence: TGTGCCAGCAGCTTGAAGGGAGGTGGTGAAGCTTTCTTT.

V is TRBV4-1 and J is TRBJ2-3; the D gene is possibly TRBD1 (6 bases). The CDR3 runs to 14 residues. Germline assignment: CDR1 MGHRA and CDR2 YSYEKL. V lost 2 bases, J lost 8 bases, and 14 bases lay in between. CDR3 nucleotide sequence: TGCGCCAGCAGCCAAAGAGGGGGTAGTGGTACGCAGTATTTT. Translation gives CASSQRGGSGTQYF.

The chain carries TRBV2 and TRBJ1-1; D uncertain. The ends were cut back, 5 bases at V and 0 bases at J, with 7 bases in the middle. The CDR3 contains 13 residues. From germline, CDR1 is SNHLY and CDR2 FYNNEI. CDR3 in DNA: TGTGCCAGCAGTCGGGAGTTGAACACTGAAGCTTTCTTT. Protein: CASSRELNTEAFF.

The CDR3 nucleotides are TGTGCCAGCAGTTCCCTATCGTGGTATAGCAATCAGCCCCAGCATTTT. Protein sequence: CASSSLSWYSNQPQHF. The chain couples TRBV28 to TRBJ1-5; D uncertain. V was pared by 4 bases and J by 0 bases, with 13 bases between. Germline V CDR1 and CDR2: MDHEN, SYDVKM. The CDR3 covers 16 residues.

In this sample, this clone turned up once. This rearrangement joins TRBV9 to TRBJ1-2; TRBD1 matches at 7 bases. The CDR3 totals 15 residues. CDR1 is SGDLS and CDR2 is YYNGEE in the germline V gene. V gave up 3 bases and J gave up 4 bases; unmatched junction bases: 9. The CDR3 sequence: CASSAQETGIYGYTF. In nucleotides, the CDR3 is TGTGCCAGCAGCGCCCAGGAGACAGGGATCTATGGCTACACCTTC.

The chain couples TRBV21-1 to TRBJ1-3; TRBD1, as called in the table, went unchecked against the DNA. TRBV21-1 is recorded as a pseudogene. The CDR3 runs 16 residues. The CDR3 is CASSKSLLDRRNTIYF. As DNA, the CDR3 is TGTGCCAGCAGCAAAAGCCTTTTGGACAGAAGAAACACCATATATTTT.

The chain links TRBV6-5 to TRBJ2-1; TRBD2 agrees at 10 bases. V was clipped by 7 bases and J by 15 bases; unmatched bases: 15. CDR1 is MNHEY and CDR2 is SVGAGI in the germline V gene. The CDR3 totals 14 residues. CDR3 sequence (DNA): TGTGCCAGCACAGACAACCCCAGCGGGGGGGCAGGGTTCTTC. Translating it yields CASTDNPSGGAGFF.

The chain couples TRBV5-1 to TRBJ2-2; 9 bases line up with TRBD1. V shed 1 base and J 7 bases; nucleotides not matched to a gene: 14. Germline CDR1 is SGHRS and CDR2 is YFSETQ. This CDR3 has 18 amino acids. The CDR3 sequence: CASSLTTGTQGADGELFF. The CDR3 nucleotides read TGCGCCAGCAGCTTGACGACCGGGACACAGGGGGCGGACGGGGAGCTGTTTTTT.

The V gene is TRBV7-8, the J gene TRBJ2-7; perhaps TRBD2 as D (5 bases). V lost 5 bases to trimming and J lost 1 base, with 12 bases between them. Germline lookup yields CDR1 SGHVS and CDR2 FQNEAQ. CDR3 size: 14 residues. CDR3 loop: CASSRRTSSYEQYF. The CDR3 nucleotides read TGTGCCAGCAGCCGCAGGACTTCGTCCTACGAGCAGTACTTC.

The chain carries TRBV6-1 and TRBJ1-1; a weak D match, TRBD1 (6 bases). The CDR3 runs 18 residues. V dropped 3 bases and J dropped 1 base, with 21 bases sitting between them. CDR1 and CDR2 (germline): MNHNS, SASEGT. CDR3 nucleotide sequence: TGTGCCAGCAGTGATAACGTAGCGTTAGGGACACCGAACACTGAAGCTTTCTTT. Translated, it gives CASSDNVALGTPNTEAFF.

The J gene is TRBJ1-1, the V gene TRBV5-1; D gene ambiguous. CDR1 SGHRS and CDR2 YFSETQ come from the germline V gene. This CDR3 is built from 10 residues. V was pared by 7 bases and J by 5 bases, with 6 bases between. The chain's CDR3 is CASRKTEAFF. CDR3 sequence (DNA): TGCGCCAGCCGTAAAACTGAAGCTTTCTTT. Together with reference TRBV5-1 and TRBJ1-1, the CDR3 gives the full variable domain: KAGVTQTPRYLIKTRGQQVTLSCSPISGHRSVSWYQQTPGQGLQFLFEYFSETQRNKGNFPGRFSGRQFSNSRSEMNVSTLELGDSALYLCASRKTEAFFGQGTRLTVV.

The chain is built from TRBV23-1 and TRBJ1-5, with D unclear. TRBV23-1 is an open reading frame, and its role is uncertain. The CDR3 is made up of 13 amino acids. Trimming removed 6 bases at V and 5 bases at J, with 11 bases between. This CDR3 reads CASSRPPHQPQHF. In nucleotides, the CDR3 is TGCGCCAGCAGCAGGCCCCCCCATCAGCCCCAGCATTTT.